Below, 30 T cell receptor beta chains from the same sample are listed, as sequenced in a study of Ad26.COV2.S vaccination and SARS-CoV-2 variants. Sample treatment: approximately 18 received Ad26.COV2.S at low or high dose, single or two shots; 5 received placebo; per-sample allocation not given. It was on day 63 after the first vaccine or placebo injection that samples were taken. The assay was immunoSEQ multiplex PCR, and TCRdb's table has in-frame clones only and misses some. The table includes approximately 350,000 clones, 80% to 90% detected once. Sample: peripheral blood, taken in a trial of Ad26.COV2.S vaccine versus placebo. These receptors came from a person aged 18-60 years who received the Ad26.COV2.S COVID-19 vaccine or a placebo.

The chain joins TRBV6-1 to TRBJ2-7; either TRBD1 or TRBD2 may supply D (6 bases each). The CDR3 contains 14 residues. Trimming cost V 2 bases and J 2 bases, with 10 bases left between them. Per the germline V gene, CDR1 is MNHNS and CDR2 is SASEGT. CDR3 loop: CASSEQGRTYEQYF. The CDR3 DNA reads TGTGCCAGCAGTGAACAGGGGAGGACCTACGAGCAGTACTTC.

V is TRBV5-1 and J is TRBJ1-6; D perhaps matches TRBD1 (5 bases). Germline CDR1 is SGHRS and CDR2 is YFSETQ. The V end was cut by 4 bases, the J end by 0 bases, with 8 bases between. The CDR3 contains 15 residues. In DNA form, the CDR3 reads TGCGCCAGCAGCCGCGACAGCTCCTATAATTCACCCCTCCACTTT. Protein: CASSRDSSYNSPLHF.

The chain is built from TRBV9 and TRBJ2-1, with unresolved D. Germline V gene data show CDR1 as SGDLS and CDR2 as YYNGEE. V lost 3 bases and J 0 bases, leaving 10 bases between the germline ends. CDR3 length equals 15 residues. The CDR3 nucleotides read TGTGCCAGCAGCGAAGACTCCGTCTCCTACAATGAGCAGTTCTTC. Its translation: CASSEDSVSYNEQFF.

The chain recombines TRBV18 with TRBJ1-1, with unresolved D. V was trimmed by 2 bases and J by 3 bases, leaving 13 bases between them. The CDR3 has 15 residues. Per the germline V gene, CDR1 is KGHSH and CDR2 is LQKENI. The CDR3 protein is CASSPIDRRDTEAFF. CDR3 nucleotide sequence: TGTGCCAGCTCACCAATTGATAGAAGGGACACTGAAGCTTTCTTT. Full variable domain (outside the CDR3, taken from reference TRBV18 and TRBJ1-1): NAGVMQNPRHLVRRRGQEARLRCSPMKGHSHVYWYRQLPEEGLKFMVYLQKENIIDESGMPKERFSAEFPKEGPSILRIQQVVRGDSAAYFCASSPIDRRDTEAFFGQGTRLTVV.

The CDR3 DNA reads as TGTGCCAGCAGCGTAACTAGCGGGTCCTACAATGAGCAGTTCTTC. Translation gives CASSVTSGSYNEQFF. The rearrangement links TRBV9 to TRBJ2-1; 9 positions match TRBD2. CDR3 length: 15 amino acids. CDR1 SGDLS and CDR2 YYNGEE come from the germline V gene. V lost 1 base, J lost 1 base, and 0 bases stayed unmatched. The variable domain in full, completed from reference TRBV9 and TRBJ2-1, reads DSGVTQTPKHLITATGQRVTLRCSPRSGDLSVYWYQQSLDQGLQFLIQYYNGEERAKGNILERFSAQQFPDLHSELNLSSLELGDSALYFCASSVTSGSYNEQFFGPGTRLTVL.

V gene TRBV6-5 combines with J gene TRBJ1-6; TRBD1 might be the D (6 bases). Trimming cost V 6 bases and J 7 bases, with 16 bases left between them. The CDR3 covers 15 residues. Germline CDR1 MNHEY, CDR2 SVGAGI. The CDR3 loop reads CASRSGGGRNSPLHF. The CDR3 DNA reads TGTGCCAGCAGGAGCGGTGGGGGCAGGAATTCACCCCTCCACTTT.

The chain joins TRBV11-2 to TRBJ1-5, with TRBD1 matching over 8 bases. This CDR3 comprises 14 residues. CDR1 is SGHAT, CDR2 FQNNGV, per germline. With V trimmed by 4 bases and J by 4 bases, 3 bases remained unmatched. The CDR3 DNA follows: TGTGCCAGCAGCTCAGGACAGGGAAATCAGCCCCAGCATTTT. It encodes CASSSGQGNQPQHF.

The chain couples TRBV7-3 to TRBJ2-3; D may be TRBD1 (5 bases). Germline V CDR1 and CDR2: SGHTA, FQGTGA. The germline V and J ends were trimmed by 2 bases and 3 bases, with 9 bases remaining between them. CDR3 length equals 14 residues. CDR3 region: CASSLGAATDTQYF. CDR3 in DNA: TGTGCCAGCAGCTTAGGGGCCGCAACAGATACGCAGTATTTT.

The V call is TRBV5-1, the J call TRBJ1-2, with D tentatively TRBD1 (6 bases). Germline values: CDR1 SGHRS, CDR2 YFSETQ. The CDR3 spans 14 residues. The ends were cut back, 2 bases at V and 8 bases at J, with 16 bases in the middle. CDR3 sequence (DNA): TGCGCCAGCAGCTTAGACCAGGGGCTGGACGGCTACACCTTC. The encoded protein is CASSLDQGLDGYTF.

The rearrangement uses TRBV6-5 and TRBJ1-2, with 10 bases fitting TRBD1. Germline V gene data show CDR1 as MNHEY and CDR2 as SVGAGI. The CDR3 length is 11 residues. The trim removed 8 bases at V and 6 bases at J, leaving 0 bases unmatched. In DNA form, the CDR3 reads TGTGCCAGCGGGACAGGGGATGGCTACACCTTC. Protein product: CASGTGDGYTF.

In this sample, this clone turned up once. The gene calls are TRBV30 and TRBJ1-5; D perhaps matches TRBD1 (6 bases). V was trimmed by 7 bases and J by 0 bases, leaving 43 bases between them. This CDR3 is built from 24 residues. Germline CDR1 is GTSNPN and CDR2 is SVGIG (reference sequence). As DNA, the CDR3 is TGTGCCTCCACGTTTCCAAAACGAAGCAGGGAAAGGACAGTCTGGCGTTGTAGCAATCAGCCCCAGCATTTT. It encodes CASTFPKRSRERTVWRCSNQPQHF.

This clone came up a few times. The rearrangement links TRBV6-2 or TRBV6-3 to TRBJ1-5; 9 nucleotides line up with TRBD1. Germline CDR1 MNHEY, CDR2 SVGEGT. Losses at the gene ends were 4 bases for V and 6 bases for J; bases not matched to a gene: 7. The CDR3 length is 15 residues. The CDR3 sequence is CASSSWDRAVQPQHF. The CDR3 DNA reads TGTGCCAGCAGTTCCTGGGACAGGGCGGTTCAGCCCCAGCATTTT.

CDR3 in amino acids: CASSPRGHFSSGNTIYF. The CDR3 bases are TGTGCCAGCAGCCCACGTGGACACTTCAGCTCTGGAAACACCATATATTTT. This chain connects TRBV9 to TRBJ1-3, with a tentative D call TRBD1 (5 bases). Germline CDR1 is SGDLS and CDR2 is YYNGEE. V dropped 4 bases and J dropped 0 bases, with 17 bases sitting between them. The CDR3 runs 17 residues.

The V gene is TRBV11-3, the J gene TRBJ1-1; D is ambiguous. Between the trimmed V and J ends, which lost 1 base and 0 bases, there was a span of 3 bases. Germline CDR1 and CDR2: SGHNT and YENEEA. This CDR3 region has 13 residues. In DNA, the CDR3 is TGTGCCAGCAGCTTAGTAATGAACACTGAAGCTTTCTTT. Translation gives CASSLVMNTEAFF.

The chain recombines TRBV5-1 with TRBJ1-1; no clear D gene. CDR3 length equals 14 residues. The germline V and J ends were trimmed by 4 bases and 1 base, with 11 bases remaining between them. From germline, CDR1 is SGHRS and CDR2 YFSETQ. In nucleotides, the CDR3 is TGCGCCAGCAGCAGTACTTTTGGGAACACTGAAGCTTTCTTT. It yields the protein CASSSTFGNTEAFF. Together with reference TRBV5-1 and TRBJ1-1, the CDR3 gives the full variable domain: KAGVTQTPRYLIKTRGQQVTLSCSPISGHRSVSWYQQTPGQGLQFLFEYFSETQRNKGNFPGRFSGRQFSNSRSEMNVSTLELGDSALYLCASSSTFGNTEAFFGQGTRLTVV.

DNA of the CDR3: TGTGCCAGCAGTGAAGTCTGGGACAGGGGCACTGAAGCTTTCTTT. It codes for CASSEVWDRGTEAFF. This sequence joins TRBV6-1 and TRBJ1-1; 10 bases are a match to TRBD1. The V segment lost 1 base and the J segment 4 bases; nucleotides outside the gene matches: 3. This CDR3 has 15 amino acids. CDR1 is MNHNS, CDR2 SASEGT, per germline.

The chain joins TRBV4-1 to TRBJ2-7; 12 positions match TRBD2. The CDR3 consists of 15 residues. V gave up 2 bases and J gave up 4 bases; unmatched junction bases: 3. In germline, CDR1 is MGHRA, CDR2 YSYEKL. CDR3 DNA: TGCGCCAGCAGCCAATCCGGGACTAGCGGGTACGAGCAGTACTTC. This translates into CASSQSGTSGYEQYF.

The rearrangement joins TRBV25-1 to TRBJ1-5; possibly TRBD1 for D (5 bases). Trimming left V 2 bases short and J 8 bases short, with 16 bases between. From germline, CDR1 is MGHDK and CDR2 SYGVNS. This CDR3 spans 15 amino acids. DNA for the CDR3: TGTGCCAGCAGTGAAGCGGGACCGCCGGCAAAGCCCCAGCATTTT. Translation: CASSEAGPPAKPQHF.

This chain links TRBV4-3 with TRBJ2-1, with 10 bases that match TRBD2. Trimming cost V 4 bases and J 0 bases; bases outside gene matches: 6. Germline loops: CDR1 LGHNA, CDR2 YSLEER. The CDR3 runs 17 residues. The CDR3 loop is CASSPGLAVSSYNEQFF. CDR3 nucleotides: TGCGCCAGCAGCCCTGGACTAGCGGTAAGCTCCTACAATGAGCAGTTCTTC.

The chain joins TRBV7-9 to TRBJ1-2; D perhaps matches TRBD1 (6 bases). The CDR3 contains 14 residues. Germline V gene lookup returns CDR1 SEHNR and CDR2 FQNEAQ (reference sequence). V was shortened by 4 bases and J by 4 bases, with 13 bases between the two germline ends. The CDR3 nucleotides read TGTGCCAGCAGCTCACAGGGTAGTACCTATGGCTACACCTTC. Its translation: CASSSQGSTYGYTF. Looking up the rest from reference TRBV7-9 and TRBJ1-2 gives the full variable domain: DTGVSQNPRHKITKRGQNVTFRCDPISEHNRLYWYRQTLGQGPEFLTYFQNEAQLEKSRLLSDRFSAERPKGSFSTLEIQRTEQGDSAMYLCASSSQGSTYGYTFGSGTRLTVV.

V and J are TRBV10-3 and TRBJ1-3, with D unresolved. Per the germline V gene, CDR1 is ENHRY and CDR2 is SYGVKD. The CDR3 spans 13 residues. V lost 6 bases and J lost 0, with 6 bases in between. CDR3 in amino acids: CAIRTDSGNTIYF. The CDR3 DNA reads TGTGCCATCAGAACAGACTCTGGAAACACCATATATTTT.

This clone has just one count. The J gene is TRBJ1-2, the V gene TRBV12-3 or TRBV12-4; D call uncertain. The CDR3 has 12 residues. V was trimmed by 5 bases and J by 4 bases, leaving 8 bases between them. CDR3 region: CASSTAIYGYTF. The CDR3 region has the DNA TGTGCCAGCAGTACAGCCATCTATGGCTACACCTTC.

Of note for this clone: At the DNA level, this CDR3 is encoded by other sequences in the same sample as well. The V gene is TRBV12-3 or TRBV12-4, the J gene TRBJ1-5; D not certain. The CDR3 has 11 residues. The V end was cut by 4 bases, the J end by 6 bases, with 4 bases between. The CDR3 DNA follows: TGTGCCAGCAGTTCGGGTCAGCCCCAGCATTTT. The encoded protein is CASSSGQPQHF.

The chain is built from TRBV5-1 and TRBJ2-1, with TRBD1 matching 8 bases. Per germline, CDR1 SGHRS and CDR2 YFSETQ. This CDR3 region has 15 residues. V shed 1 base, J shed 10 bases, and the junction held 10 bases outside the gene matches. Written as DNA, the CDR3 is TGCGCCAGCAGCTTGAACGGCCAGGGGGCAAGGGAGCAGTTCTTC. It yields the protein CASSLNGQGAREQFF.

This clone was observed many times. The CDR3 region is CASSLDRGREQYF. The CDR3 bases are TGTGCCAGCAGTTTAGACAGGGGGCGCGAGCAGTACTTC. The rearrangement uses TRBV12-3 or TRBV12-4 and TRBJ2-7; 9 bases are a match to TRBD1. V was pared by 1 base and J by 6 bases, with 1 base of the junction left unmatched. The CDR3 is made up of 13 amino acids.

This chain links TRBV14 with TRBJ1-1; D ambiguous. Germline lookup yields CDR1 SGHDN and CDR2 FVKESK. The length of the CDR3 is 14 residues. V shed 3 bases and J shed 1 base, with 9 bases lying between them. This chain's CDR3 is CASSHRTTNTEAFF. Here the CDR3 DNA reads TGTGCCAGCAGCCATAGGACCACGAACACTGAAGCTTTCTTT.

The chain recombines TRBV19 with TRBJ1-2; D is unresolved. V was pared by 3 bases and J by 4 bases, with 6 bases between. CDR1 and CDR2 (germline): LNHDA, SQIVND (reference sequence). This CDR3 is built from 12 residues. CDR3: CASSITRYGYTF. DNA for the CDR3: TGTGCCAGTAGTATCACCCGCTATGGCTACACCTTC.

The V gene is TRBV18, the J gene TRBJ2-7, with a tentative D call TRBD2 (6 bases). Trimming cost V 1 base and J 1 base, with 11 bases left between them. The CDR3 covers 15 residues. The germline V gene encodes CDR1 KGHSH and CDR2 LQKENI. CDR3 coding DNA: TGTGCCAGCTCACCACGAGCGGGCAGATCCTACGAGCAGTACTTC. Its translation is CASSPRAGRSYEQYF.

V usage is TRBV6-5 and J usage is TRBJ1-2; D unresolved. Per germline, CDR1 MNHEY and CDR2 SVGAGI. V was trimmed by 7 bases and J by 7 bases, leaving 16 bases between them. The CDR3 has 13 amino acids. The CDR3 here is CASIPGGYGGYTF. CDR3 DNA: TGTGCCAGCATCCCAGGCGGGTACGGTGGCTACACCTTC.

This clone came up once. This chain joins TRBV29-1 and TRBJ2-3; possible D gene TRBD2, 5 bases. Germline CDR1 and CDR2: SQVTM and ANQGSEA. The CDR3 is made up of 12 amino acids. Trimming shortened V by 4 bases and J by 4 bases, and 9 bases separated the two germline ends. The CDR3 DNA reads TGCAGCGTTGGCGGGTCTCCAGATACGCAGTATTTT. It codes for CSVGGSPDTQYF.